This is a list of T cell receptor beta chains from one sample in a study of identical twins. TCRdb passed the 5' RACE reads through MiXCR, listing each CDR3 protein once. The data contain 1.5 million to 2 million distinct CDR3 sequences, around 29% of them singletons. Sequenced material: cord blood. Receptors were obtained from a newborn girl in good health. Both conserved end residues are part of each CDR3. D genes are given only for firm matches. Clone size is given for some rows only: seen once, a few or many times, or a class if the clone is expanded.

v_call,j_call,d_call,clone_size,cdr3_nt,cdr3_aa
TRBV6-6,TRBJ1-4,TRBD1,.,TGTGCCAGCAGGGCAGACAGGGCTGAAAAACTGTTTTTT,CASRADRAEKLFF
TRBV20-1,TRBJ1-3,.,.,TGCAGTGCTAGACAGGGAGGGTTCTCTGGAAACACCATATATTTT,CSARQGGFSGNTIYF
TRBV6-1,TRBJ2-7,TRBD2,few,TGTGCCAGCAGTCCCGGGACTAGCGGGAGTCGGCGTTCCTACGAGCAGTACTTC,CASSPGTSGSRRSYEQYF
TRBV20-1,TRBJ1-5,.,.,TGCAGTGCTAGCGACAGTTATAGCAATCAGCCCCAGCATTTT,CSASDSYSNQPQHF
TRBV3-1,TRBJ2-7,.,few,TGTGCCAGCAGCCCCTTGTTCCTCTCCTACGAGCAGTACTTC,CASSPLFLSYEQYF
TRBV20-1,TRBJ1-1,.,few,TGCAGTGCTAGCTCTCAGAGATTGATTGACACTGAAGCTTTCTTT,CSASSQRLIDTEAFF
TRBV6-1,TRBJ1-2,.,.,TGTACCAGCAGTGAACGCCCTAAACAGGGAGGCTATGGCTACACCTTC,CTSSERPKQGGYGYTF
TRBV14,TRBJ1-2,.,few,TGTGCCAGCAGTTTTTGGGGGAAGGGGTTGGGTGCTAACTATGGCTACACCTTC,CASSFWGKGLGANYGYTF
TRBV20-1,TRBJ2-1,TRBD2,.,TGCAGTGCTATTGGGACTAGCGGGCGGCGGCGGGAGCAGTTCTTC,CSAIGTSGRRREQFF
TRBV12-3/TRBV12-4,TRBJ1-2,.,.,TGTGCCAGCGGTTTAAGGTCCCCCTATGGCTACACCTTC,CASGLRSPYGYTF
TRBV27,TRBJ1-2,.,.,TGTGCCAGCAGTTTGCAGGGCTATGACTACACCTTC,CASSLQGYDYTF
TRBV29-1,TRBJ2-3,.,.,TGCAGCGTTGATGGAAAGGTTGTGGAAGCTTATACGCAGTATTTT,CSVDGKVVEAYTQYF
TRBV5-6,TRBJ2-1,TRBD2,.,TGTGCCAGCAGCTTGGTCTTGACTAGAGGGCGGGGGGAGACCCAGTTCTTC,CASSLVLTRGRGETQFF
TRBV11-1,TRBJ2-5,TRBD2,.,TGTGCCAGCAGCCCAGCGGGAGGCGAATACAATGAGCAGTACTTC,CASSPAGGEYNEQYF
TRBV2,TRBJ2-2,.,few,TGTGCCAGCAAGAGGGGGGGGCGCAGCACCGGGGAGCTGTTTTTT,CASKRGGRSTGELFF
TRBV3-1,TRBJ2-7,.,few,TGTGCCAGCAGCCAAGTCCATAGATACTACGAGCAGTACTTC,CASSQVHRYYEQYF
TRBV12-3/TRBV12-4,TRBJ2-1,TRBD2,.,TGTGCCAGTGGGGGGGGTTACAATTGGCAGTTCTTC,CASGGGYNWQFF
TRBV18,TRBJ2-1,.,.,TGTGCCAGCTCACCAGGACACTTCCAAGAGACCCAGTTCTTC,CASSPGHFQETQFF
TRBV28,TRBJ1-5,.,few,TGTGCCAGCAGTTTATTGGAAGGGGCTCGGGGCAATCAGCCCCAGCATTTT,CASSLLEGARGNQPQHF
TRBV4-2,TRBJ1-5,.,.,TGTGCCAGCAGCCAAAGTAGGGCGCAGCCCCAGCATTTT,CASSQSRAQPQHF
TRBV20-1,TRBJ2-5,.,few,TGCAGTGCTAGAGTCATAGCGGAAGAGACCCAGTACTTC,CSARVIAEETQYF
TRBV27,TRBJ1-5,TRBD1,.,TGTGCCAGCAGTTACGGGACAGGTTTCTTCGGACAGCCCCAGCATTTT,CASSYGTGFFGQPQHF
TRBV12-3/TRBV12-4,TRBJ2-4,.,.,TGTGCCAGCAGTTTCCTGGGGAATTGGAACATGCAGTACTTC,CASSFLGNWNMQYF
TRBV13,TRBJ1-2,.,.,TGTGCCAGCAGCTTAGAACGGGGCCGGTATGGCTACACCTTC,CASSLERGRYGYTF
TRBV11-2,TRBJ2-1,TRBD2,few,TGTGCCAGCAGCTCCCTCACTAGCGGGGGCAACAATGAGCAGTTCTTC,CASSSLTSGGNNEQFF
TRBV29-1,TRBJ2-7,TRBD2,few,TGCAGCGCGGGAAAGTCTAGCGGGGGGGTTAAAGAGCAGTACTTC,CSAGKSSGGVKEQYF
TRBV5-1,TRBJ2-4,.,.,TGCGCCAGCAGCTCTAGTCGAGCGGACATTCAGTACTTC,CASSSSRADIQYF
TRBV29-1,TRBJ2-1,.,.,TGCAGCGTTGAAGTTGTCGGCAATGAGCAGTTCTTC,CSVEVVGNEQFF
TRBV12-3/TRBV12-4,TRBJ2-5,TRBD2,few,TGTGCCAGCAGCCATTCTACTAGCGGAGAGCTCCAAGAGACCCAGTACTTC,CASSHSTSGELQETQYF
TRBV10-3,TRBJ2-2,.,.,TGTGCCATCAGTGAATGGGGTCCCGGGGAGCTGTTTTTT,CAISEWGPGELFF
TRBV10-3,TRBJ1-1,.,.,TGTGCCATCAGTGAGTCCTCGGTCCCAACTGAAGCTTTCTTT,CAISESSVPTEAFF
TRBV12-3/TRBV12-4,TRBJ1-6,.,.,TGTGCCAGCAGTCCGGGGGGACGGAATTCACCCCTCCACTTT,CASSPGGRNSPLHF
TRBV6-5,TRBJ1-6,.,.,TGTGCCAGCGGGCGGACGCATGGGAATTCACCCCTCCACTTT,CASGRTHGNSPLHF
TRBV20-1,TRBJ2-4,.,.,TGCAGTGCTAGAGTTGGGGGGGCCAAAAACATTCAGTACTTC,CSARVGGAKNIQYF
TRBV15,TRBJ2-3,.,.,TGTGCCACCAGCAGAGGAGGGACAAGGAACACAGATACGCAGTATTTT,CATSRGGTRNTDTQYF
TRBV7-9,TRBJ1-5,.,few,TGTGCCAGCAGCTTAGCGCGGCTGGGGGTGAGCAATCAGCCCCAGCATTTT,CASSLARLGVSNQPQHF
TRBV25-1,TRBJ2-1,TRBD2,few,TGTGCCAGCAGTGAATTAACTAGCGGGAGGAATGAGCAGTTCTTC,CASSELTSGRNEQFF
TRBV5-6,TRBJ1-2,.,.,TGTGCCAGCAGCCCCGGTCCGGTTAATGGCTACACCTTC,CASSPGPVNGYTF
TRBV20-1,TRBJ2-2,.,once,TGCAGTGCTCCGCTCCAAAGGATCAACACCGGGGAGCTGTTTTTT,CSAPLQRINTGELFF
TRBV6-1,TRBJ2-2,.,.,TGTGCCAGCAGTGAATCCCAGGTCCGGGGGGAGCTGTTTTTT,CASSESQVRGELFF
TRBV11-2,TRBJ2-3,TRBD2,once,TGTGCCAGCAGCCCCGGGACTACCAAAAATACGCAGTATTTT,CASSPGTTKNTQYF
TRBV4-1,TRBJ2-3,TRBD2,.,TGCGCCAGCAGCCAAAAAGCGGGAGGGCCAGATACGCAGTATTTT,CASSQKAGGPDTQYF
TRBV28,TRBJ2-7,.,few,TGTGCCAGCAGATCAGGGGGGACTAGAGGGAACGAGCAGTACTTC,CASRSGGTRGNEQYF
TRBV5-5,TRBJ2-3,TRBD1,.,TGTGCCAGCAGCTTTTGGACAGGGGGCAGGGCAGATACGCAGTATTTT,CASSFWTGGRADTQYF
TRBV20-1,TRBJ2-4,TRBD2,.,TGCAGTGCTAGGGGGACTAGCGCGGTCGGGCAGTACTTC,CSARGTSAVGQYF
TRBV2,TRBJ2-3,TRBD2,.,TGTGCCAGCAGATCTACGGGGGGAAGCACAGATGCGCAGTATTTT,CASRSTGGSTDAQYF
TRBV6-6,TRBJ2-3,TRBD2,many,TGTGCCAGCAGTTACTCCCGACTAGCGCGGGGCGCTGATACGCAGTATTTT,CASSYSRLARGADTQYF
TRBV4-1,TRBJ2-7,.,few,TGCGCCAGCAGCCAACCCACGGGCGGCGGACTACGAGGAGGCGAGCAGTACTTC,CASSQPTGGGLRGGEQYF